This T cell receptor (beta chain) was sequenced during a study of cytomegalovirus exposure and HLA in healthy donors. Background on the study: Genotyping of 400 or so donors showed that about 79% belonged to the Caucasian-associated ancestry cluster.

Overall study findings and caveats: Later on, analysis showed that most CMV-associated TCR beta chains appeared to be HLA-restricted. In a later analysis, productive TCRs from donors in an Asian-associated ancestry cluster reportedly carried fewer N-insertions than the cohort mean.

Notes on this clone: Its antigen remains unidentified.

The PCR contained 60 Vbeta and 13 Jbeta primers. Only in-frame clones appear in the TCRdb table, and some are missing; sequencing was by immunoSEQ multiplex PCR. The repertoire holds under 150,000 clones, with 82% as singletons. The sequence was obtained from a male donor in good health and CMV-seronegative. Sequencing was performed on PBMCs.

For the CDR3, the DNA is TGTGCCAGCAGTTGGGGCGGACTAGCGGGAGTTCCAGATACGCAGTATTTT. This gives the protein CASSWGGLAGVPDTQYF. The chain joins TRBV28 to TRBJ2-3; the match to TRBD2 covers 13 bases. The CDR3 consists of 17 residues. V lost 4 bases, J lost 4 bases, and 8 bases stayed unmatched. The germline V gene has CDR1 MDHEN and CDR2 SYDVKM.